A single sample gave rise to the 8 T cell receptor beta chains below, sequenced in a study of shared clonotypes between healthy human individuals. Libraries were prepared by immunoSEQ multiplex PCR; TCRdb keeps only in-frame clonotypes and omits some of them. Of about 980,000 clones listed, around three quarters are singletons. Sequenced sample: memory CD4+ T cells sorted from blood. Subset here: CD45RA-negative fraction. These receptors were collected from a man between 18 and 35 years old in good health.

The rearrangement joins TRBV13 to TRBJ1-5; 8 bases fit TRBD1. CDR3 length: 23 residues. Germline V CDR1 and CDR2: PRHDT, FYEKMQ (reference sequence). V dropped 3 bases and J dropped 1; count of bases not matched to a gene: 26. The CDR3 is CASSFPRHPGQDLLVESNQPQHF. Written as DNA, the CDR3 is TGTGCCAGCAGCTTCCCCCGCCACCCGGGACAGGATTTATTAGTAGAGAGCAATCAGCCCCAGCATTTT.

There are many counts of this clone. The chain joins TRBV5-1 to TRBJ1-1; D ambiguous. V was pared by 0 bases and J by 0 bases, with 6 bases between. The V gene's germline CDR1 is SGHRS and CDR2 YFSETQ. CDR3 length: 14 residues. CDR3 in DNA: TGCGCCAGCAGCTTGGTAGCAATGAACACTGAAGCTTTCTTT. Translation gives CASSLVAMNTEAFF.

This clone was seen more than once but under ten times. Within the sample, other DNA sequences also encode this same CDR3. V usage is TRBV5-1 and J usage is TRBJ2-3, with D maybe TRBD2 (6 bases). V lost 1 base, J lost 6 bases, and 12 bases lay in between. Germline CDR1 and CDR2: SGHRS and YFSETQ. The CDR3 consists of 14 residues. This chain's CDR3 is CASSLRPGGDTQYF. For the CDR3, the DNA is TGCGCCAGCAGCTTGAGGCCTGGGGGGGATACGCAGTATTTT.

The gene calls are TRBV10-3 and TRBJ2-3, with 7 bases aligning to TRBD2. Germline V gene lookup returns CDR1 ENHRY and CDR2 SYGVKD. V shed 9 bases and J 0 bases; nucleotides not matched to a gene: 6. The CDR3 consists of 14 residues. CDR3 residues: CAISTSFSTDTQYF. CDR3 nucleotides: TGTGCCATTTCGACTAGCTTCAGCACAGATACGCAGTATTTT.

The rearrangement uses TRBV27 and TRBJ1-1; D is perhaps TRBD1 (5 bases). In germline, CDR1 is MNHEY, CDR2 SMNVEV (reference sequence). This CDR3 spans 15 amino acids. V dropped 10 bases and J dropped 4 bases, with 22 bases sitting between them. This chain's CDR3 is CATKAAILQGTEAFF. CDR3 DNA: TGTGCCACCAAAGCGGCGATACTCCAGGGCACTGAAGCTTTCTTT.

This chain joins TRBV7-9 and TRBJ1-2, with D possibly being TRBD1 (5 bases). The V gene's germline CDR1 is SEHNR and CDR2 FQNEAQ (reference sequence). The CDR3 runs 13 residues. V lost 5 bases, J lost 6 bases, and 13 bases lay in between. CDR3 amino acids: CASSIMGDDGYTF. The CDR3 DNA reads TGTGCCAGCAGCATTATGGGGGATGATGGCTACACCTTC.

The chain has TRBV10-3 and TRBJ2-7; the match to TRBD1 covers 8 bases. After removal of 6 bases from V and 7 bases from J, the junction contained 5 bases not matched to a gene. Per germline, CDR1 ENHRY and CDR2 SYGVKD. This CDR3 contains 12 residues. CDR3 residues: CAIRGQDREQYF. Here the CDR3 DNA reads TGTGCCATCAGGGGACAGGATCGGGAGCAGTACTTC.

This chain joins TRBV2 and TRBJ2-6; D is perhaps TRBD2 (5 bases). This CDR3 is built from 15 residues. V was cut by 6 bases and J by 0 bases, with 9 bases left in between. Germline lookup yields CDR1 SNHLY and CDR2 FYNNEI. The CDR3 bases are TGTGCCAGCAGCGCAGCGGACTCTGGGGCCAACGTCCTGACTTTC. It yields the protein CASSAADSGANVLTF.